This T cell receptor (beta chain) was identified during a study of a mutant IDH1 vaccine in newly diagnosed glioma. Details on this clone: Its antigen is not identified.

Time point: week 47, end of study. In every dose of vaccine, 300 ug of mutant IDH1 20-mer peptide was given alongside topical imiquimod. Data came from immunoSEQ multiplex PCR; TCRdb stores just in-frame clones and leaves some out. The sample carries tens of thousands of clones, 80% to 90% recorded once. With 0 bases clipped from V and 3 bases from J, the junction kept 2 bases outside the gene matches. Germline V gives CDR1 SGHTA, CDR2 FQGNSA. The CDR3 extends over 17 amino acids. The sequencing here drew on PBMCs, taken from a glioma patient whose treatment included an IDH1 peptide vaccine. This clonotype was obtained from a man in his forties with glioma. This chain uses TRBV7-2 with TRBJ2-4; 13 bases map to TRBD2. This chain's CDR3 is CASSLAGLAGYKNIQYF. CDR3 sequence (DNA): TGTGCCAGCAGCTTAGCGGGACTAGCGGGGTACAAAAACATTCAGTACTTC.